This TCR beta chain came from a study of T cell changes during pregnancy in multiple sclerosis. Libraries were prepared by immunoSEQ multiplex PCR; TCRdb keeps only in-frame clonotypes and omits some of them. The sample includes tens of thousands of clones, under 95% of them seen just once. This clonotype originated in a female donor with multiple sclerosis, enrolled in a pregnancy study. Specimen: peripheral blood, collected before pregnancy.

CDR3: CASSLRTGTGLGRIPSSYEQYF. The DNA of the CDR3 is TGTGCCAGCAGTTTACGCACCGGGACAGGGTTAGGTAGGATCCCGAGCTCCTACGAGCAGTACTTC. The gene calls are TRBV28 and TRBJ2-7; TRBD1 matches at 9 bases. The germline V gene has CDR1 MDHEN and CDR2 SYDVKM. The ends lost 2 bases at V and 0 bases at J; junction bases unmatched: 23. This CDR3 has 22 residues.